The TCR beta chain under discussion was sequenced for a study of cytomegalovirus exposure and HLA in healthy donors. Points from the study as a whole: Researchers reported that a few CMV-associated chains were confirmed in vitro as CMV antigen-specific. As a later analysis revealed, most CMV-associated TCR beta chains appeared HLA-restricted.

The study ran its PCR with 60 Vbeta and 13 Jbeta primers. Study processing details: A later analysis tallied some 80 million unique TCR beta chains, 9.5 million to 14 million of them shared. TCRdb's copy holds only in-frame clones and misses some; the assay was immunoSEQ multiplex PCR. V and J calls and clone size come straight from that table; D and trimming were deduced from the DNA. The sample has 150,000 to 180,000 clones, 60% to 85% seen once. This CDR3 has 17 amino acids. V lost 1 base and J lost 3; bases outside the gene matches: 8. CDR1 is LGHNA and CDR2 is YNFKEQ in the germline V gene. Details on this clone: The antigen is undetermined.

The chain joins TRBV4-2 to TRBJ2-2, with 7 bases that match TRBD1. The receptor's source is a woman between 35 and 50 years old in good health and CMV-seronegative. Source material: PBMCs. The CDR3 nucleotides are TGTGCCAGCAGCCAAGGGGCAGGGGGAGCTTACACCGGGGAGCTGTTTTTT. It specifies CASSQGAGGAYTGELFF.